What follows is one T cell receptor (beta chain) and its context. What it binds is unknown. This CDR3 spans 14 amino acids. Trimming took off 0 bases at V and 1 base at J, with 5 bases between the two ends. In germline, CDR1 is ENHRY, CDR2 SYGVKD. This entry is derived from a study of response to subunit inactivated influenza vaccine. Study-level findings and limits: There was a suggestion from the authors that each seasonal influenza vaccination recruits few new T cells.

TCRdb recomputed calls from the RT-PCR reads with MiXCR, one row per CDR3 protein. Of roughly 700,000 distinct CDR3 sequences in the sample, about 15% were seen once. The starting material was PBMCs from blood, obtained roughly 15 days before vaccination. The receptor comes from a man in his fifties who received an inactivated influenza vaccine. The chain carries TRBV10-3 and TRBJ2-3; D remains unclear. CDR3 DNA sequence: TGTGCCATCAGTGAGTCAAGCGGCACAGATACGCAGTATTTT. Encoded protein: CAISESSGTDTQYF.